What follows are 4 T cell receptor beta chains derived from one specimen sequenced in a study of blood T cell repertoires in COVID-19. Repertoires were generated with immunoSEQ multiplex PCR, while TCRdb's copy carries only in-frame clones and drops some. Among 200,000 to 300,000 clones listed, 83% were seen once. The material sequenced was PBMCs or T cells enriched from blood (not recorded which). The receptors originated from a woman aged 40 to 50 who had been exposed to COVID-19.

This clone was picked up a small number of times. The chain uses TRBV10-3 and TRBJ1-4; the D is unclear. The CDR3 is 12 amino acids. CDR1 and CDR2 (germline): ENHRY, SYGVKD. V was clipped by 11 bases and J by 2 bases, with 9 bases between them. Here the CDR3 reads CALPSTNEKLFF. The CDR3 DNA reads TGTGCCCTCCCTTCGACTAATGAAAAACTGTTTTTT.

The chain carries TRBV14 and TRBJ2-5; no reliable D call. The CDR3 length is 13 residues. The germline V and J ends were trimmed by 4 bases and 5 bases, with 11 bases remaining between them. The germline V gene encodes CDR1 SGHDN and CDR2 FVKESK. In nucleotides, the CDR3 is TGTGCCAGCAGCCGCCCCTCCCGGGAGACCCAGTACTTC. This gives the protein CASSRPSRETQYF.

CDR3 region: CASSEDSDSYTF. The CDR3, as DNA: TGTGCCAGCAGTGAAGATAGTGATAGCTACACCTTC. The genes are TRBV2 and TRBJ1-2; D ambiguous. There are 12 residues in the CDR3. Trimming stripped 1 base from V and 9 bases from J, with 9 bases between. The germline V gene has CDR1 SNHLY and CDR2 FYNNEI.

The V call is TRBV9, the J call TRBJ2-4; a possible D gene is TRBD2 (5 bases). In germline, CDR1 is SGDLS, CDR2 YYNGEE. The V and J ends lost 0 bases and 9 bases respectively, with 13 bases between them. This CDR3 region has 14 residues. The DNA for the CDR3 is TGTGCCAGCAGCGTAGACCAGGTGAGCGGCATTCAGTACTTC. It encodes CASSVDQVSGIQYF. Complete variable domain (other parts from reference TRBV9 and TRBJ2-4): DSGVTQTPKHLITATGQRVTLRCSPRSGDLSVYWYQQSLDQGLQFLIQYYNGEERAKGNILERFSAQQFPDLHSELNLSSLELGDSALYFCASSVDQVSGIQYFGAGTRLSVL.